This TCR beta chain emerged from a study of T cell responses to AZD1222 COVID-19 vaccine. Whole-study results and caveats: Among vaccine-associated CD4 TCRs, coverage spanned spike, with dominance at 160-218 and 743-854. Females outnumbered males among donors, who were mostly white British; clonal diversity was possibly underestimated. Close to half of spike-specific TCRs reportedly recognize unmutated variant regions.

With regard to this clone: Antigen specificity is unknown.

Only in-frame clones appear in the TCRdb table, and some are missing; sequencing was by immunoSEQ multiplex PCR. The data show approximately 65,000 clones, with roughly 70% seen just once and about 14% held by the top ten. The V end lost 4 bases, the J end lost 3 bases, and 16 bases lay between the germline ends. Germline V lookup: CDR1 SGHRS, CDR2 YFSETQ. The CDR3 is made up of 15 amino acids. Sequenced material: peripheral blood, taken on day 0 of AZD1222 vaccination. J is TRBJ1-1 and V is TRBV5-1; D is possibly TRBD1 (6 bases). The sequence came from an adult in good health. The CDR3 loop is CASSVGGSADTEAFF. The DNA for the CDR3 is TGCGCCAGCAGCGTAGGGGGGAGTGCGGACACTGAAGCTTTCTTT.